The rows below give T cell receptor beta chains drawn from one sample of a study of blood T cell repertoires in COVID-19. Here immunoSEQ multiplex PCR was the method, and the copy in TCRdb shows in-frame clones only, minus some. The table shows about 400,000 clones, with roughly 84% occurring only once. Sequencing was performed on PBMCs or T cells enriched from blood (not recorded which). The source is a woman in her twenties or thirties who had recovered from COVID-19. Both conserved end residues are part of each CDR3. The D gene is left open where the match is weak. Only some rows state a clone size, as once, few, many or a class for expanded clones.

j_gene	v_gene	d_gene	abundance	CDR3aa	CDR3nt
TRBJ2-3	TRBV5-1	.	.	CASSLGGTSTDTQYF	TGCGCCAGCAGCTTGGGGGGGACTAGCACAGATACGCAGTATTTT
TRBJ1-4	TRBV2	.	.	CASSEVPATNEKLFF	TGTGCCAGCAGTGAAGTCCCCGCAACTAATGAAAAACTGTTTTTT
TRBJ2-1	TRBV29-1	TRBD1	.	CSPFSGDRGGNEQFF	TGCAGCCCCTTCTCTGGGGACAGGGGGGGCAATGAGCAGTTCTTC
TRBJ2-1	TRBV18	TRBD2	.	CASSPRTSLGNEQFF	TGTGCCAGCTCACCCCGGACTAGCTTGGGCAATGAGCAGTTCTTC
TRBJ1-2	TRBV5-8	TRBD1	.	CASSHAGTGGGYTF	TGTGCCAGCAGTCACGCCGGGACAGGGGGCGGCTACACCTTC
TRBJ1-1	TRBV7-2	TRBD1	.	CASSSTGTGMFTEAFF	TGTGCCAGCAGCTCAACCGGGACAGGGATGTTCACTGAAGCTTTCTTT
TRBJ2-6	TRBV10-2	.	.	CASSEPGSGANVLTF	TGCGCCAGCAGTGAGCCAGGTTCTGGGGCCAACGTCCTGACTTTC
TRBJ1-1	TRBV2	TRBD1	.	CASRQQGPTEAFF	TGTGCCAGCAGACAACAGGGGCCCACTGAAGCTTTCTTT
TRBJ2-1	TRBV15	TRBD2	.	CATAGVSYNEQFF	TGTGCCACCGCGGGAGTGAGCTACAATGAGCAGTTCTTC
TRBJ2-1	TRBV11-2	TRBD2	.	CASSLRRAGGSYNEQFF	TGTGCCAGCAGCCTCCGAAGAGCGGGAGGTTCCTACAATGAGCAGTTCTTC
TRBJ1-1	TRBV19	.	.	CASSMTGGNTEAFF	TGTGCCAGTAGTATGACAGGAGGCAACACTGAAGCTTTCTTT
TRBJ1-2	TRBV5-6	.	.	CASTETGLNYGYTF	TGTGCCAGCACCGAGACAGGACTGAACTATGGCTACACCTTC
TRBJ2-7	TRBV6-1	.	.	CASSEGGRTLSPQYF	TGTGCCAGCAGTGAAGGGGGCCGGACCTTAAGTCCGCAGTACTTC
TRBJ1-6	TRBV14	TRBD1	.	CASSALRDRGHSPLHF	TGTGCCAGCAGCGCCCTCCGGGACAGGGGGCATTCACCCCTCCACTTT
TRBJ1-2	TRBV18	.	few	CASSQDTNYGYTF	TGTGCCAGCTCACAGGACACAAACTATGGCTACACCTTC
TRBJ2-7	TRBV12-3/TRBV12-4	.	.	CASSFGFYEQYF	TGTGCCAGCAGTTTCGGGTTCTACGAGCAGTACTTC
TRBJ1-3	TRBV20-1	.	.	CSASLGNTIYF	TGCAGTGCTAGTCTCGGAAACACCATATATTTT
TRBJ2-7	TRBV5-6	.	.	CASSPFGQSFSYEQYF	TGTGCCAGCAGCCCTTTTGGACAGTCCTTCTCCTACGAGCAGTACTTC
TRBJ2-7	TRBV3-1/TRBV3-2	TRBD2	.	CASSLIAGVGEQYF	TGTGCCAGCAGTCTTATAGCGGGAGTAGGCGAGCAGTACTTC
TRBJ2-5	TRBV11-2	.	.	CASSSLEGQETQYF	TGTGCCAGCAGCTCCCTCGAGGGTCAAGAGACCCAGTACTTC
TRBJ2-3	TRBV5-1	TRBD2	few	CASSPPGLAGGVADTQYF	TGCGCCAGCAGCCCTCCGGGACTAGCGGGGGGGGTAGCAGATACGCAGTATTTT
TRBJ2-1	TRBV12-3/TRBV12-4	.	.	CASSRTDREEFF	TGTGCCAGCAGTAGGACAGACCGAGAGGAGTTCTTC
TRBJ2-7	TRBV25-1	TRBD2	.	CASSESAGGPAAYEQYF	TGTGCCAGCAGTGAATCGGCGGGGGGCCCTGCCGCCTACGAGCAGTACTTC
TRBJ1-6	TRBV27	TRBD1	.	CASSPVRGYNSPLHF	TGTGCCAGCAGCCCCGTCAGGGGGTATAATTCACCCCTCCACTTT
TRBJ2-7	TRBV6-2/TRBV6-3	TRBD2	.	CASSGLAGPLDQYEQYF	TGTGCCAGCAGCGGACTAGCGGGGCCGCTCGATCAGTACGAGCAGTACTTC
TRBJ2-1	TRBV21-1	.	once	CASSKVLKREDYYNEQFF	TGTGCCAGCAGCAAGGTACTCAAGCGGGAGGATTACTACAATGAGCAGTTCTTC
TRBJ2-7	TRBV27	TRBD1	.	CASSQDRGSYEQYF	TGTGCCAGCAGTCAGGACAGGGGGTCCTACGAGCAGTACTTC
TRBJ1-4	TRBV20-1	.	.	CSASSLSSDEKLFF	TGCAGTGCTAGTTCCCTATCGAGTGATGAAAAACTGTTTTTT
TRBJ2-1	TRBV19	TRBD2	.	CASKSGSSYNEQFF	TGTGCCAGTAAAAGCGGGAGCTCCTACAATGAGCAGTTCTTC
TRBJ2-2	TRBV19	TRBD1	.	CASSTEGQGPPYTGELFF	TGTGCCAGTAGTACCGAGGGACAGGGGCCACCATACACCGGGGAGCTGTTTTTT
TRBJ1-2	TRBV19	.	once	CASSIQGNYGYTF	TGTGCCAGTAGTATACAGGGTAACTATGGCTACACCTTC
TRBJ1-5	TRBV19	TRBD1	.	CASTGGGIQPQHF	TGTGCCAGTACAGGGGGCGGGATTCAGCCCCAGCATTTT
TRBJ2-1	TRBV7-9	TRBD2	.	CASSGGAGGYNEQFF	TGTGCCAGCAGTGGTGGAGCGGGAGGATACAATGAGCAGTTCTTC
TRBJ1-1	TRBV9	TRBD1	.	CASSETGTGASAFF	TGTGCCAGCAGTGAAACAGGGACAGGGGCCTCGGCTTTCTTT
TRBJ1-3	TRBV3-1/TRBV3-2	.	.	CASSNGQSPGNTIYF	TGTGCCAGCAGCAACGGACAGTCCCCTGGAAACACCATATATTTT
TRBJ1-6	TRBV19	.	.	CASSIEGRMNSPLHF	TGTGCCAGTAGTATAGAGGGCAGGATGAATTCACCCCTCCACTTT
TRBJ1-1	TRBV11-1	.	.	CASSYQMNTEAFF	TGTGCCAGCAGCTACCAGATGAACACTGAAGCTTTCTTT
TRBJ2-3	TRBV4-1	TRBD1	.	CASSFLTGEDTQYF	TGCGCCAGCAGCTTCCTAACAGGGGAAGATACGCAGTATTTT
TRBJ2-1	TRBV29-1	.	once	CSAKGLPSSYNEQFF	TGCAGCGCTAAAGGACTACCGAGCTCCTACAATGAGCAGTTCTTC
TRBJ1-1	TRBV9	.	once	CASSVGGSTEAFF	TGTGCCAGCAGCGTAGGAGGTAGCACTGAAGCTTTCTTT
TRBJ1-1	TRBV2	.	.	CASTGTGNTEAFF	TGTGCCAGCACCGGGACTGGGAACACTGAAGCTTTCTTT
TRBJ1-5	TRBV6-5	.	.	CASSYSGAANQPQHF	TGTGCCAGCAGTTACTCAGGGGCCGCCAATCAGCCCCAGCATTTT
TRBJ1-2	TRBV19	.	.	CASSMGQGYGYTF	TGTGCCAGTAGTATGGGGCAGGGCTATGGCTACACCTTC